This passage covers 9 T cell receptor beta chains from one sample sequenced in a study of vaccination and CD4 T cells after COVID-19. The Oncomine TCR Beta short-read assay was applied to DNA of cultured CD4+ T cells. One entry per CDR3 protein, called by TCRdb with MiXCR from the PCR reads. The sample contains around 10,000 distinct CDR3 sequences, approximately 50% of which appear only once. Specified treatment: approximately nine-day PBMC culture with coronavirus spike peptide pools or control peptides (ViraFEST assay). The antigens for these receptors are not known. The sample consisted of CD4+ T cells from blood, cultured in vitro. The receptors were sampled from a human donor who had recovered from COVID-19.

J is TRBJ2-2 and V is TRBV24-1; D gene ambiguous. CDR3 length: 14 amino acids. Trimming shortened V by 6 bases and J by 2 bases, and 9 bases separated the two germline ends. Germline V gene data show CDR1 as KGHDR and CDR2 as SFDVKD. The CDR3 region is CATSPRGNTGELFF. The DNA for the CDR3 is TGTGCCACCAGTCCCCGAGGAAACACCGGGGAGCTGTTTTTT.

DNA for the CDR3: TGTGCCAGCAGGGGGACTTCCAACTACGAGCAGTACTTC. Protein sequence: CASRGTSNYEQYF. This chain uses TRBV2 with TRBJ2-7; possibly TRBD2 for D (6 bases). Germline V gene sequence: CDR1 SNHLY, CDR2 FYNNEI. V was pared by 6 bases and J by 3 bases, with 12 bases between. The CDR3 consists of 13 residues.

This clonotype was recorded a few times. The chain carries TRBV6-2 or TRBV6-3 and TRBJ1-2, with 10 bases identical to TRBD1. The trim removed 2 bases at V and 5 bases at J, leaving 17 bases unmatched. The CDR3 runs to 19 residues. Germline V gene sequence: CDR1 MNHEY, CDR2 SVGEGT. The CDR3 DNA reads TGTGCCAGCAGTTACCCAGTCGTTGATCCGGGACAGGGGATATATGGCTACACCTTC. It translates to CASSYPVVDPGQGIYGYTF.

The chain recombines TRBV5-4 with TRBJ1-2, with TRBD1 matching 7 bases. Germline V gives CDR1 SGHNT, CDR2 YYREEE (reference sequence). CDR3 length equals 15 residues. Unmatched junction bases numbered 9, after V lost 3 bases and J lost 4 bases. CDR3 nucleotide sequence: TGTGCCAGCAGCTCTGGACAGGATCCCTTCTATGGCTACACCTTC. Encoded protein: CASSSGQDPFYGYTF.

This chain joins TRBV5-1 and TRBJ1-1, with unresolved D. The CDR3 extends over 14 amino acids. V was cut by 6 bases and J by 5 bases, with 17 bases left in between. Per germline, CDR1 SGHRS and CDR2 YFSETQ. The CDR3 nucleotides read TGCGCCAGCAAGGTTCACTCTTCAGTGACTGAAGCTTTCTTT. Its protein product is CASKVHSSVTEAFF.

The chain combines TRBV7-2 with TRBJ2-3, with D tentatively TRBD1 (7 bases). V dropped 6 bases and J dropped 1 base, with 17 bases sitting between them. The CDR3 loop spans 16 amino acids. Germline-derived CDR1 and CDR2 are SGHTA and FQGNSA. CDR3 nucleotide sequence: TGTGCCAGCAGTCGAGGGGGCCCGGGGGGCACAGATACGCAGTATTTT. Translating it yields CASSRGGPGGTDTQYF.

The gene calls are TRBV5-8 and TRBJ2-3; 8 bases map to TRBD2. The CDR3 loop spans 17 amino acids. J gave up 1 base and V 3 bases, and 10 bases lay outside the gene matches. The germline V gene encodes CDR1 SGHTS and CDR2 YDEGEE. This CDR3 is CASSSGRLARRTDTQYF. The DNA of the CDR3 is TGTGCCAGCAGCTCTGGTAGACTAGCGAGACGCACAGATACGCAGTATTTT.

This chain uses TRBV11-3 with TRBJ1-1; D not certain. V lost 0 bases, J lost 5 bases, and 7 bases lay in between. Per the germline V gene, CDR1 is SGHNT and CDR2 is YENEEA. There are 13 residues in the CDR3. CDR3 in DNA: TGTGCCAGCAGCTTAGATCAACGAACTGAAGCTTTCTTT. Amino acids: CASSLDQRTEAFF. Together with reference TRBV11-3 and TRBJ1-1, the CDR3 gives the full variable domain: EAGVVQSPRYKIIEKKQPVAFWCNPISGHNTLYWYLQNLGQGPELLIRYENEEAVDDSQLPKDRFSAERLKGVDSTLKIQPAELGDSAVYLCASSLDQRTEAFFGQGTRLTVV.

This clonotype was counted a few times. The chain couples TRBV15 to TRBJ1-4; D unresolved. Trimming shortened V by 1 base and J by 9 bases, and 9 bases separated the two germline ends. CDR1 and CDR2 (germline): LNHNV, YYDKDF (reference sequence). The CDR3 is made up of 13 amino acids. The CDR3: CATSRVPSQKLFF. CDR3 bases: TGTGCCACCAGCAGAGTACCCTCTCAAAAACTGTTTTTT.